These 23 T cell receptor beta chains came from one sample sequenced in a study of regulatory T cells in long-lasting Graves disease. Arm-PCR of CDR3 regions and iRepertoire HTBI primers were the basis on which TCR beta libraries were built. TCRdb independently ran MiXCR on the multiplex PCR reads; one entry per CDR3 protein. The repertoire holds 500,000 to 700,000 distinct CDR3 sequences, with approximately 15% as singletons. Sample time point: newly diagnosed GD, antithyroid drugs for less than 3 months. Making the TCR library involved RNA that had been extracted from PBMCs. Another study also made use of these data, one on T cells in Graves' hyperthyroidism and ophthalmopathy.

The source material was peripheral blood mononuclear cells (PBMCs), sampled at new diagnosis, from a patient treated with antithyroid drugs. The source of these receptors is a woman aged 30 to 39 with Graves disease.

There are many counts of this clonotype. This chain joins TRBV10-3 and TRBJ1-4; no firm D call. The CDR3 is 13 residues long. V was pared by 8 bases and J by 0 bases, with 7 bases between. In germline, CDR1 is ENHRY, CDR2 SYGVKD. Here the CDR3 DNA reads TGTGCCATCCGGTCAGCAACTAATGAAAAACTGTTTTTT. Residues: CAIRSATNEKLFF.

In this sample, this clonotype turned up a few times. The rearrangement uses TRBV6-5 and TRBJ1-3; D ambiguous. The V gene lost 0 bases and the J gene lost 4 bases, with 10 bases spanning the gap. CDR3 length: 15 amino acids. The germline CDR1 and CDR2 sequences are MNHEY and SVGAGI. CDR3 DNA: TGTGCCAGCAGTTACTCTTTTGGTGGAGGAAACACCATATATTTT. Translation gives CASSYSFGGGNTIYF.

This clonotype was counted only a few times. The J gene is TRBJ2-2, the V gene TRBV6-5, with D perhaps TRBD1 (5 bases). Germline V CDR1 and CDR2: MNHEY, SVGAGI. The ends were cut back, 0 bases at V and 4 bases at J, with 12 bases in the middle. There are 16 residues in the CDR3. The CDR3 DNA reads as TGTGCCAGCAGTTACTCGGGCAGGGCAGTCACCGGGGAGCTGTTTTTT. It translates to CASSYSGRAVTGELFF.

The chain recombines TRBV20-1 with TRBJ1-2; the match to TRBD1 covers 10 bases. There are 13 residues in the CDR3. V lost 3 bases and J lost 6; bases outside the gene matches: 4. In germline, CDR1 is DFQATT, CDR2 SNEGSKA (reference sequence). The DNA of the CDR3 is TGCAGTGCTAGCCTCGGGACAGGGGATGGCTACACCTTC. Its protein is CSASLGTGDGYTF.

V is TRBV7-9 and J is TRBJ2-2, with 13 bases matching TRBD2. J gave up 4 bases and V 6 bases, and 5 bases lay outside the gene matches. CDR1 and CDR2 from the germline V gene are SEHNR and FQNEAQ (reference sequence). This CDR3 comprises 16 residues. Here the CDR3 reads CASRQTSGRVTGELFF. CDR3 bases: TGTGCCAGCAGGCAAACTAGCGGGAGGGTCACCGGGGAGCTGTTTTTT.

This clonotype occurred many times. This chain joins TRBV12-3 or TRBV12-4 and TRBJ1-1, with unresolved D. The CDR3 is 15 amino acids. V was cut by 2 bases and J by 5 bases, with 15 bases left in between. The CDR3 region is CASSLTRGRLTEAFF. The CDR3 bases are TGTGCCAGCAGTTTAACTCGGGGAAGATTAACTGAAGCTTTCTTT.

V and J are TRBV28 and TRBJ1-5; possible D gene TRBD1, 5 bases. CDR3 length: 18 residues. With 5 bases removed from V and 6 bases from J, the gap between germline ends came to 26 bases. Germline-derived CDR1 and CDR2 are MDHEN and SYDVKM. CDR3 in DNA: TGTGCCAGCAGTCCGGGACGGCCCTCGAAGTTCGGGAGTCAGCCCCAGCATTTT. This translates into CASSPGRPSKFGSQPQHF.

In this sample, this clonotype turned up many times. The chain couples TRBV7-8 to TRBJ2-3; D gene unclear. The CDR3 length is 15 residues. The germline V gene encodes CDR1 SGHVS and CDR2 FQNEAQ. Trimming removed 2 bases from V and 3 bases from J, with 12 bases in between. The CDR3: CASSLYLSVTDTQYF. The DNA for the CDR3 is TGTGCCAGCAGCTTATACTTAAGCGTGACAGATACGCAGTATTTT.

This clonotype has more than one count but fewer than ten. The rearrangement links TRBV6-2 or TRBV6-3 to TRBJ1-3; no reliable D call. From germline, CDR1 is MNHEY and CDR2 SVGEGT. The CDR3 has 14 residues. The V and J ends lost 2 bases and 0 bases respectively, with 5 bases between them. The CDR3 protein is CASSYGNSGNTIYF. The DNA of the CDR3 is TGTGCCAGCAGTTACGGTAACTCTGGAAACACCATATATTTT.

This clonotype was seen more than once but under ten times. The rearrangement uses TRBV20-1 and TRBJ2-1; 9 bases are shared with TRBD2. This CDR3 region has 16 residues. Germline values: CDR1 DFQATT, CDR2 SNEGSKA (reference sequence). V trimming: 1 base; J trimming: 6 bases; junction bases outside the gene matches: 10. The DNA for the CDR3 is TGCAGTGCTAGAGGTGACTACGCGGGAGGGAGCAATGAGCAGTTCTTC. As protein: CSARGDYAGGSNEQFF.

This clonotype was observed at least ten times. The chain uses TRBV20-1 and TRBJ2-7, with 8 bases lining up with TRBD2. The CDR3 is made up of 13 amino acids. The J segment lost 0 bases and the V segment lost 4 bases, leaving 2 bases of the junction unmatched. Germline CDR1 is DFQATT and CDR2 is SNEGSKA (reference sequence). CDR3 amino acids: CSATSGSSYEQYF. The CDR3 DNA is TGCAGTGCTACGAGCGGGAGCTCCTACGAGCAGTACTTC.

The rearrangement links TRBV5-1 to TRBJ2-3, with D possibly matching TRBD2 (7 bases). V dropped 5 bases and J dropped 2 bases, with 15 bases sitting between them. The CDR3 runs 15 residues. Germline-derived CDR1 and CDR2 are SGHRS and YFSETQ. CDR3: CASRGASGPTDTQYF. The CDR3 DNA follows: TGCGCCAGCAGGGGGGCTAGCGGCCCCACAGATACGCAGTATTTT.

This clonotype was picked up many times. The rearrangement links TRBV6-1 to TRBJ2-7, with a possible D match to TRBD2 (7 bases). The V and J ends lost 5 bases and 0 bases respectively, with 17 bases between them. Germline assignment: CDR1 MNHNS and CDR2 SASEGT. The CDR3 is 16 residues long. Here the CDR3 reads CASSLGVGGGSYEQYF. CDR3 DNA sequence: TGTGCCAGCAGTCTAGGGGTGGGAGGGGGCTCCTACGAGCAGTACTTC.

This clonotype was picked up one time. The chain recombines TRBV14 with TRBJ2-3; possibly TRBD2 for D (6 bases). V lost 3 bases and J 0 bases, leaving 7 bases between the germline ends. Germline V gene lookup returns CDR1 SGHDN and CDR2 FVKESK. This CDR3 has 14 amino acids. The CDR3 DNA reads TGTGCCAGCAGCCAGCGGGGTAGCACAGATACGCAGTATTTT. Its translation: CASSQRGSTDTQYF. Complete variable domain (other parts from reference TRBV14 and TRBJ2-3): EAGVTQFPSHSVIEKGQTVTLRCDPISGHDNLYWYRRVMGKEIKFLLHFVKESKQDESGMPNNRFLAERTGGTYSTLKVQPAELEDSGVYFCASSQRGSTDTQYFGPGTRLTVL.

As DNA, the CDR3 is TGTGCCAGCTGCTCGACTAGCGGGGGGTTCAATGAGCAGTTCTTC. Protein product: CASCSTSGGFNEQFF. This chain uses TRBV7-3 with TRBJ2-1, with TRBD2 matching over 13 bases. The V gene end was trimmed by 8 bases and the J gene end by 6 bases; junction bases not matched to a gene: 7. Germline assignment: CDR1 SGHTA and CDR2 FQGTGA. The CDR3 length is 15 residues. The full variable domain, in which reference TRBV7-3 and TRBJ2-1 provide the parts outside the CDR3, is GAGVSQTPSNKVTEKGKYVELRCDPISGHTALYWYRQSLGQGPEFLIYFQGTGAADDSGLPNDRFFAVRPEGSVSTLKIQRTERGDSAVYLCASCSTSGGFNEQFFGPGTRLTVL.

As for this clonotype: It may be a read error: a sequence one base away is much more abundant. V usage is TRBV28 and J usage is TRBJ2-1; 12 bases map to TRBD2. The CDR3 runs 13 residues. The J segment lost 9 bases and the V segment lost 9 bases, leaving 6 bases of the junction unmatched. Germline V gene data show CDR1 as MDHEN and CDR2 as SYDVKM. The CDR3 protein is CASRLAGVIEQFF. CDR3 nucleotides: TGTGCCAGTCGACTAGCGGGAGTGATTGAGCAGTTCTTC.

This clonotype was counted ten times or more. The J gene is TRBJ1-5, the V gene TRBV7-2; no clear D. The germline V gene encodes CDR1 SGHTA and CDR2 FQGNSA. Between the trimmed V and J ends, which lost 1 base and 7 bases, there was a span of 8 bases. The CDR3 is 13 amino acids. CDR3 nucleotide sequence: TGTGCCAGCAGCTTAGGGCCCTCCCAGCCCCAGCATTTT. Residues: CASSLGPSQPQHF.

In this sample, this clonotype turned up many times. The chain employs TRBV6-5 and TRBJ2-5, with TRBD2 as a possible D gene (7 bases). Trimming left V 2 bases short and J 4 bases short, with 14 bases between. This CDR3 is 15 amino acids long. The V gene's germline CDR1 is MNHEY and CDR2 SVGAGI. The CDR3: CASSYVGAGAETQYF. DNA of the CDR3: TGTGCCAGCAGTTACGTGGGGGCGGGAGCAGAGACCCAGTACTTC.

As for this clonotype: This may come from a read error, since a much larger clone is one base off. Lacking the conserved final phenylalanine or tryptophan, this CDR3 likely reflects a read error. The chain has TRBV28 and TRBJ1-1; D is unclear. The V end lost 8 bases, the J end lost 5 bases, and 9 bases lay between the germline ends. Germline lookup yields CDR1 MDHEN and CDR2 SYDVKM. The CDR3 is 11 residues long. The CDR3 DNA sequence: TGTGCCAGCGGACGTCTGACTGAAGCTTTCTCT. It is translated as CASGRLTEAFS.

This clonotype has just a few counts. The rearrangement uses TRBV12-5 and TRBJ2-1; D remains ambiguous. The germline V and J ends were trimmed by 0 bases and 9 bases, with 9 bases remaining between them. This CDR3 is built from 13 residues. Per the germline V gene, CDR1 is LGHNT and CDR2 is FRNRAP. The CDR3 DNA sequence: TGTGCTAGTGGTTTGGTAGCGAGGCGTGAGCAGTTCTTC. Amino acid sequence: CASGLVARREQFF. The full variable domain, completed using reference TRBV12-5 and TRBJ2-1, is DARVTQTPRHKVTEMGQEVTMRCQPILGHNTVFWYRQTMMQGLELLAYFRNRAPLDDSGMPKDRFSAEMPDATLATLKIQPSEPRDSAVYFCASGLVARREQFFGPGTRLTVL.

Concerning this clonotype: One junction end does not reproduce the germline sequence, and a read error may be involved. The chain employs TRBV5-1 and TRBJ1-2; 7 nucleotides line up with TRBD1. The CDR3 consists of 15 residues. Germline assignment: CDR1 SGHRS and CDR2 YFSETQ. For the CDR3, the DNA is TGCGCCAGCAGCCCGCATCAGGGGGTGAGCTATGGTTACACCTTC. This gives the protein CASSPHQGVSYGYTF. The full variable domain, with the rest looked up from reference TRBV5-1 and TRBJ1-2, is KAGVTQTPRYLIKTRGQQVTLSCSPISGHRSVSWYQQTPGQGLQFLFEYFSETQRNKGNFPGRFSGRQFSNSRSEMNVSTLELGDSALYLCASSPHQGVSYGYTFGSGTRLTVV.

The chain employs TRBV11-2 and TRBJ2-5; D gene uncertain. Looked up from germline, CDR1 is SGHAT and CDR2 is FQNNGV. The CDR3 runs 12 residues. Trimming cost V 1 base and J 10 bases, with 10 bases left between them. CDR3 nucleotide sequence: TGTGCCAGCAGCTTAGTACAAGAGGACCAGTACTTC. It translates to CASSLVQEDQYF.

The CDR3 sequence is CASSSFGTASYEQYF. In nucleotides, the CDR3 is TGTGCCAGCAGCTCCTTCGGGACAGCGTCCTACGAGCAGTACTTC. This chain uses TRBV7-9 with TRBJ2-7; 7 bases are shared with TRBD1. CDR1 SEHNR and CDR2 FQNEAQ come from the germline V gene (reference sequence). After removal of 4 bases from V and 1 base from J, the junction contained 7 bases not matched to a gene. CDR3 size: 15 residues.